This T cell receptor (beta chain) was sequenced during a study of T cell repertoires and HLA-DP antigens. The CDR3 consists of 17 residues. Germline CDR1 reads SGHNT; CDR2 reads YYREEE (reference sequence). Trimming at V came to 4 bases and at J to 1 base, leaving 8 bases not matched to a gene. Each pre-culture CD4+ sample aimed for 200,000 to 250,000 T cell genomes at deep resolution. Measured with immunoSEQ multiplex PCR; TCRdb has only the in-frame clones, and not every one. In the table there are approximately 73,000 clones, about four fifths of which are singletons. Note on this clone: Its antigen is unidentified.

The chain couples TRBV5-4 to TRBJ2-1; 10 bases are shared with TRBD2. Sample: CD4+ T cells from PBMCs. This clonotype was obtained from a man in his 60s in good health and CMV-seronegative. The CDR3 region is CASSPGTSATSYNEQFF. The CDR3 DNA reads TGTGCCAGCAGCCCCGGGACTAGCGCTACTTCCTACAATGAGCAGTTCTTC.